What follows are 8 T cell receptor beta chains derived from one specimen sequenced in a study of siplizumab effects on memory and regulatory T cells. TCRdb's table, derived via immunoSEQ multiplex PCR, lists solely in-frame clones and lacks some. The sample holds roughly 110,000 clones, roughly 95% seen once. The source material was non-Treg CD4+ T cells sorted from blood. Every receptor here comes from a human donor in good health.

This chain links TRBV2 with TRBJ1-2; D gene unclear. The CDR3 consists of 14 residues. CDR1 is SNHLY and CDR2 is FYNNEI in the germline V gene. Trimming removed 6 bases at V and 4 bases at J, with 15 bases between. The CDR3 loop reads CASSPPGGSYGYTF. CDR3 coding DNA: TGTGCCAGCAGCCCCCCGGGCGGAAGCTATGGCTACACCTTC.

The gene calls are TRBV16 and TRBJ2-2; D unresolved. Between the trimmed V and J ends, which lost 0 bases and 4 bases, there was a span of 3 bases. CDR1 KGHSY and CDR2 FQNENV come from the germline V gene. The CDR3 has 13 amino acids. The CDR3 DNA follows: TGTGCCAGCAGCCAATCTGCCACCGGGGAGCTGTTTTTT. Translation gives CASSQSATGELFF.

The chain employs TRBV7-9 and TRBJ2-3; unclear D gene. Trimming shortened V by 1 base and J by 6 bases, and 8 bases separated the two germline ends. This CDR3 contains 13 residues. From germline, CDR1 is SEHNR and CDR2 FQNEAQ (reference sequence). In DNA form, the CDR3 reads TGTGCCAGCAGCTTAGTCCAAACCGATACGCAGTATTTT. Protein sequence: CASSLVQTDTQYF.

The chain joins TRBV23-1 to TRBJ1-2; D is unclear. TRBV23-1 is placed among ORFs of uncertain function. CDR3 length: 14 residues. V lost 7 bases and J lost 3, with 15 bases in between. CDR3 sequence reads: CASTVSKQYYGYTF. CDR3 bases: TGCGCCAGCACGGTATCAAAACAGTACTATGGCTACACCTTC.

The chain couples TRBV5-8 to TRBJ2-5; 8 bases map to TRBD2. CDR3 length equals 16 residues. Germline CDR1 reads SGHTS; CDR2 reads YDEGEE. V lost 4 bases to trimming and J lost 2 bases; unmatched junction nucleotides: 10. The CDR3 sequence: CASSPLGSGEQETQYF. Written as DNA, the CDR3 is TGTGCCAGCAGCCCCTTGGGTAGCGGGGAACAAGAGACCCAGTACTTC.

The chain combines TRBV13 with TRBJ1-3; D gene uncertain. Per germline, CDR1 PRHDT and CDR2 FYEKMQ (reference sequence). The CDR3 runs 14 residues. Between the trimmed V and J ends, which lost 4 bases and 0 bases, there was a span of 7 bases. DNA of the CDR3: TGTGCCAGCAGCTCCCTAACCTCTGGAAACACCATATATTTT. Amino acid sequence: CASSSLTSGNTIYF.

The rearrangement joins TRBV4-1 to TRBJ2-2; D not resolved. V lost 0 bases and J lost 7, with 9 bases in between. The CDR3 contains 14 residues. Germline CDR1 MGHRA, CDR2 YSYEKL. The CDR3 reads CASSQDNAGGELFF. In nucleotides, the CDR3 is TGCGCCAGCAGCCAAGACAACGCCGGCGGGGAGCTGTTTTTT.

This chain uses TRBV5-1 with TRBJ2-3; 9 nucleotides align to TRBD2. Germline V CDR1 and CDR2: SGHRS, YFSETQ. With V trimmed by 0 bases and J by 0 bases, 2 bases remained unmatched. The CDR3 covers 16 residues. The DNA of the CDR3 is TGCGCCAGCAGCTTGGCTAGCGGGGCTAGCACAGATACGCAGTATTTT. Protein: CASSLASGASTDTQYF. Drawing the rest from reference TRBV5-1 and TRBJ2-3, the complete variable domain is KAGVTQTPRYLIKTRGQQVTLSCSPISGHRSVSWYQQTPGQGLQFLFEYFSETQRNKGNFPGRFSGRQFSNSRSEMNVSTLELGDSALYLCASSLASGASTDTQYFGPGTRLTVL.